The T cell receptor beta chain under discussion was sequenced for a study of blood T cells in healthy people across ages. This clonotype has ten or more counts. Its specificity is unknown. Then a second PCR, running roughly 7 to 11 cycles, was carried out with a sample-barcoded 5' primer and a J-beta primer mix. TCRdb ran MiXCR on the 5' RACE reads and lists one entry per CDR3 protein. The sample includes fewer than 2,000,000 distinct CDR3 sequences, almost 35% of them seen just once. The CDR3 runs to 13 residues. Germline CDR1 is SQVTM and CDR2 is ANQGSEA. V was shortened by 1 base and J by 0 bases, with 6 bases between the two germline ends. Points from the study as a whole: Long-lived donors carried more naive CD4+ cells and greater diversity than aged donors.

This TCR came from a woman in her 30s in good health. The chain uses TRBV29-1 and TRBJ1-1; D remains unclear. The sequenced sample consisted of blood. The CDR3 sequence is CSVEGRLNTEAFF. CDR3 bases: TGCAGCGTTGAAGGACGGTTGAACACTGAAGCTTTCTTT.